This is a list of T cell receptor beta chains from one sample in a study of beta chain features in type 1 diabetes. Measured with immunoSEQ multiplex PCR; TCRdb has only the in-frame clones, and not every one. The table has about 280,000 clones, approximately 15% seen once; the top ten hold 0.015%. Sequenced sample: naive CD4+ T cells from blood. These TCRs come from a man younger than 30 with type 1 diabetes. CDR3s include the opening cysteine and the closing phenylalanine or tryptophan.

CDR3 protein: CASSPLTESNANYGYTF; J gene: TRBJ1-2; V gene: TRBV18
CDR3 protein: CASSQNRGYQETQYF; J gene: TRBJ2-5; V gene: TRBV7-2
CDR3 protein: CASRRAGNEQFF; J gene: TRBJ2-1; V gene: TRBV7-2
CDR3 protein: CASSLEVLRETQYF; J gene: TRBJ2-5; V gene: TRBV5-1
CDR3 protein: CASSQPPGGSVNTEAFF; J gene: TRBJ1-1; V gene: TRBV4-2
CDR3 protein: CASSPRTSSGNTGELFF; J gene: TRBJ2-2; V gene: TRBV7-7
CDR3 protein: CASSSTSTDTQYF; J gene: TRBJ2-3; V gene: TRBV28
CDR3 protein: CASSYSLYGSYEQYF; J gene: TRBJ2-7; V gene: TRBV6-6
CDR3 protein: CASSQEGVTTDTQYF; J gene: TRBJ2-3; V gene: TRBV4-3
CDR3 protein: CASSEGGEIEAFF; J gene: TRBJ1-1; V gene: TRBV25-1
CDR3 protein: CASSSRTRGLPGEKLFF; J gene: TRBJ1-4; V gene: TRBV11-2
CDR3 protein: CASRRRQINQPQHF; J gene: TRBJ1-5; V gene: TRBV19
CDR3 protein: CASSYRTSGTSTDTQYF; J gene: TRBJ2-3; V gene: TRBV7-2
CDR3 protein: CASSAVGGATDTQYF; J gene: TRBJ2-3; V gene: TRBV11-2
CDR3 protein: CASSFAHYEQYF; J gene: TRBJ2-7; V gene: TRBV28
CDR3 protein: CAWSWGEYGIQYF; J gene: TRBJ2-4; V gene: TRBV30
CDR3 protein: CASSSPLQGNEQYF; J gene: TRBJ2-7; V gene: TRBV28
CDR3 protein: CASSIDRFSNQPQHF; J gene: TRBJ1-5; V gene: TRBV19
CDR3 protein: CASSYEGASYGYTF; J gene: TRBJ1-2; V gene: TRBV6-6
CDR3 protein: CASSPESGDTQYF; J gene: TRBJ2-3; V gene: TRBV4-3
CDR3 protein: CASSWGLATNEKLFF; J gene: TRBJ1-4; V gene: TRBV2
CDR3 protein: CASSQDRYEQYF; J gene: TRBJ2-7; V gene: TRBV14
CDR3 protein: CATMRTGSNEQFF; J gene: TRBJ2-1; V gene: TRBV15
CDR3 protein: CASTTVDRGGETQYF; J gene: TRBJ2-5; V gene: TRBV28
CDR3 protein: CASREDTEAFF; J gene: TRBJ1-1; V gene: TRBV6-5
CDR3 protein: CASSLAETSTQFF; J gene: TRBJ2-1; V gene: TRBV5-1
CDR3 protein: CASSYADRLFEKLFF; J gene: TRBJ1-4; V gene: TRBV6-7
CDR3 protein: CASSPPSGLGTDTQYF; J gene: TRBJ2-3; V gene: TRBV5-5
CDR3 protein: CASSTRWTGGFGYTF; J gene: TRBJ1-2; V gene: TRBV9
CDR3 protein: CASSPQKGANTEAFF; J gene: TRBJ1-1; V gene: TRBV18
CDR3 protein: CASSETSGRAGANVLTF; J gene: TRBJ2-6; V gene: TRBV9
CDR3 protein: CASSAGLDPNTQYF; J gene: TRBJ2-3; V gene: TRBV9
CDR3 protein: CASSSLSYNEQFF; J gene: TRBJ2-1; V gene: TRBV2
CDR3 protein: CASSPGQGAEKLFF; J gene: TRBJ1-4; V gene: TRBV18
CDR3 protein: CAWRATGSNQPQHF; J gene: TRBJ1-5; V gene: TRBV30
CDR3 protein: CASSTGQGGTDTQYF; J gene: TRBJ2-3; V gene: TRBV5-1
CDR3 protein: CASSFWPRDRSAGELFF; J gene: TRBJ2-2; V gene: TRBV28
CDR3 protein: CASSSIAMNTEAFF; J gene: TRBJ1-1; V gene: TRBV11-2
CDR3 protein: CASRTRDRGHEQYF; J gene: TRBJ2-7; V gene: TRBV5-1
CDR3 protein: CASKTSGSYNEQFF; J gene: TRBJ2-1; V gene: TRBV5-1
CDR3 protein: CASSRGMNTEAFF; J gene: TRBJ1-1; V gene: TRBV9
CDR3 protein: CAWKQVNTEAFF; J gene: TRBJ1-1; V gene: TRBV30
CDR3 protein: CSVGFGGSLAKNIQYF; J gene: TRBJ2-4; V gene: TRBV29-1
CDR3 protein: CASMGGSFGELFF; J gene: TRBJ2-2; V gene: TRBV28
CDR3 protein: CASSTGRSGLYNEQFF; J gene: TRBJ2-1; V gene: TRBV4-2
CDR3 protein: CASSQDPTGQGGYTF; J gene: TRBJ1-2; V gene: TRBV4-1
CDR3 protein: CASSGQGTDTQYF; J gene: TRBJ2-3; V gene: TRBV2
CDR3 protein: CASSVSGSTRETQYF; J gene: TRBJ2-5; V gene: TRBV7-9
CDR3 protein: CASSLISWAGGYEQYF; J gene: TRBJ2-7; V gene: TRBV28
CDR3 protein: CASSLAGIRNEQFF; J gene: TRBJ2-1; V gene: TRBV5-4
CDR3 protein: CASSPGQGISYEQYF; J gene: TRBJ2-7; V gene: TRBV7-2
CDR3 protein: CASSSPPGQGVYEQYF; J gene: TRBJ2-7; V gene: TRBV28
CDR3 protein: CASSLGVLSGLNTEAFF; J gene: TRBJ1-1; V gene: TRBV5-4
CDR3 protein: CAWSVTGGRIMNGGTGELFF; J gene: TRBJ2-2; V gene: TRBV30